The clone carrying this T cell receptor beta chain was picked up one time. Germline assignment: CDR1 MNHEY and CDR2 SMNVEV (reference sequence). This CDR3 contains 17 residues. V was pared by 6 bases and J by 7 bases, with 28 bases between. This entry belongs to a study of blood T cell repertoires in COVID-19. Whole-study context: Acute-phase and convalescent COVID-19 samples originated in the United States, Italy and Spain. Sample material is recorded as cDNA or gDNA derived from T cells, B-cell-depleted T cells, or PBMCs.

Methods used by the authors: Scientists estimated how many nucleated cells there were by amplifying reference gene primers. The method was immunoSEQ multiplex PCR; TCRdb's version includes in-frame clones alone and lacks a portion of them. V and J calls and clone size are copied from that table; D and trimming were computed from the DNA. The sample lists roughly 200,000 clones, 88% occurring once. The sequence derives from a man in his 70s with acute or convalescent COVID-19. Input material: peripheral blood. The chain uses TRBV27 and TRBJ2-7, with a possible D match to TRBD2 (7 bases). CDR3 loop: CASSPRRGAGVAREQYF. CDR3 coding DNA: TGTGCCAGCAGCCCGCGACGGGGGGCGGGAGTGGCCCGGGAGCAGTACTTC.